In this sample, the clone carrying this T cell receptor beta chain turned up once. Its antigen is unknown. TCRdb's table, derived via immunoSEQ multiplex PCR, lists solely in-frame clones and lacks some. The table records 470,000 or so clones, roughly 80% of them present only once. The data belong to a study of shared clonotypes between healthy human individuals. Study results and caveats: Blood was the sole source, and tissue repertoires probably differ.

The CDR3 sequence is 15 residues long. Unmatched junction bases numbered 9, after V lost 5 bases and J lost 4 bases. CDR1 is SGHTA and CDR2 is FQGTGA in the germline V gene. Unsorted material relied on roughly 100 million PBMCs as the source of genomic DNA. Sample: PBMCs. This sequence originates from a woman between 40 and 55 years old in good health. Some clones in this sample may be carry-over from other donors' samples. The chain carries TRBV7-3 and TRBJ1-1; 8 bases map to TRBD1. Written as DNA, the CDR3 is TGTGCCAGCAGCAACTCAGGGGGCGAAGGCACTGAAGCTTTCTTT. It encodes CASSNSGGEGTEAFF.